This T cell receptor (beta chain) was profiled in a study of memory CD4+ T cells and cytomegalovirus serostatus. Produced via immunoSEQ multiplex PCR; TCRdb's table is partial and in-frame only. The table has about 59,000 clones, 81% seen once; the top ten hold 1% to 1.2%. Broader study findings: The CMV-associated TCR signature appears largely within the CD4+ memory repertoire.

Of note for this clone: The antigen is undetermined.

V was cut by 3 bases and J by 6 bases, with 12 bases left in between. This CDR3 contains 14 residues. Germline CDR1 reads SGHNT; CDR2 reads YENEEA. The sort gate was single viable CD3+CD4+CD8-CD45RO+ cells for memory CD4+ T cells. The receptor was isolated from an adult in good health and CMV-seronegative. The sequenced sample was memory CD4+ T cells from blood. The rearrangement links TRBV11-3 to TRBJ2-1; a weak D match, TRBD1 (5 bases). The CDR3 DNA reads TGTGCCAGCAGCTTCCGATTTACAGGCAATGAGCAGTTCTTC. Amino acids: CASSFRFTGNEQFF.